These 13 T cell receptor delta chains share one sample of origin, sequenced in a study of γδ T cells in repeated Plasmodium falciparum infection. Vgamma9/Vdelta2+ and Vdelta2-negative gammadelta T cells were flow-sorted from PBMC for bulk sequencing. TCRdb fed the multiplex PCR reads into CATT to redo clone calling. Of some 100,000 delta-chain clones detected, around 1.4% appear once; the ten largest clones hold roughly 9.5%. Source material: gamma-delta T cells from blood. The receptors shown here come from a pool of human donors (malaria-infected and uninfected, not separated).

This clone was recorded a few times. TCRdb shows a much larger clone's protein in place of this DNA's translation, and the two differ at residue 6, likely through a read error; the protein shown is translated from the DNA. This chain uses TRDV2 with TRDJ1; 10 positions match TRDD3. The J gene, not given by TCRdb, was assigned here from a germline match of the nucleotide sequence. Germline values: CDR1 GEAIGNYY, CDR2 EKD. V lost 0 bases, J lost 0 bases, and 12 bases stayed unmatched. The CDR3 is made up of 19 amino acids. CDR3 amino acids: CACDTPTGGFDMYTDKLIF. The CDR3 nucleotides are TGTGCCTGTGACACCCCCACTGGGGGATTCGACATGTACACCGATAAACTCATCTTT.

This clone was observed a handful of times. TCRdb's protein, taken from a much larger clone, differs from this DNA's translation at residue 10, likely owing to a read error; the protein displayed comes from the DNA. The chain is built from TRDV1 and TRDJ1, with 11 bases lining up with TRDD3. Germline CDR1 and CDR2: TSWWSYY and QGS. The trim removed 3 bases at V and 1 base at J, leaving 22 bases unmatched. The CDR3 consists of 22 residues. CDR3 in amino acids: CALGDLALPRYWGIRGTDKLIF. CDR3 DNA sequence: TGTGCTCTTGGGGACCTCGCCCTTCCGCGGTACTGGGGGATAAGGGGCACCGATAAACTCATCTTT.

The CDR3 loop reads CALGGPDSSAGGPPSYTDKLIF. CDR3 sequence (DNA): TGTGCTCTTGGGGGGCCGGATTCTTCGGCTGGGGGACCCCCATCATACACCGATAAACTCATCTTT. The chain links TRDV1 to TRDJ1; 8 positions match TRDD3. TCRdb records no J gene; here it was assigned by comparing the DNA to germline. Trimming removed 4 bases from V and 0 bases from J; junction bases left unmatched: 25. CDR3 length: 22 amino acids. Germline V gene data show CDR1 as TSWWSYY and CDR2 as QGS.

This clone came up a few times. This sequence may be a read error, since a much larger clone differs from it by one base. The V call is TRDV1, the J call TRDJ3, with TRDD3 identical over 13 bases. TCRdb lists no J gene, so it was determined here by aligning the DNA to germline. The CDR3 is made up of 26 amino acids. After removal of 3 bases from V and 0 bases from J, the junction contained 23 bases not matched to a gene. CDR1 is TSWWSYY, CDR2 QGS, per germline. CDR3 in amino acids: CALGEQGGSTGGYEVFSSWDTRQMFF. The CDR3 DNA sequence: TGTGCTCTTGGGGAGCAGGGGGGGAGTACTGGGGGATACGAAGTATTTTCCTCCTGGGACACCCGACAGATGTTTTTC.

This clone showed up many times. This chain joins TRDV1 and TRDJ1; 13 positions match TRDD3. TCRdb leaves out the J gene; it was filled in here by matching the DNA to germline. The CDR3 has 23 amino acids. Germline values: CDR1 TSWWSYY, CDR2 QGS. After removal of 5 bases from V and 0 bases from J, the junction contained 24 bases not matched to a gene. The CDR3 region has the DNA TGTGCTCTTGGGCCGCAACTTCCTCCCCACTACTGGGGGATACGCGTATACACCGATAAACTCATCTTT. It encodes CALGPQLPPHYWGIRVYTDKLIF.

Regarding this clone: A far larger clone is off by one base, so a read error is likely. The same CDR3 is also encoded by other DNA sequences in this sample. The V and J genes are TRDV2 and TRDJ2; D call uncertain. TCRdb lists no J gene, so it was determined here by aligning the DNA to germline. Per the germline V gene, CDR1 is GEAIGNYY and CDR2 is EKD. CDR3 length equals 18 residues. The DNA of the CDR3 is TGTGCCTGTGACACCCGGTACGACACCCGCCTTTCGACAGCGCAACTCTTCTTT. This translates into CACDTRYDTRLSTAQLFF.

To note about this clone: A far larger clone is just one base off, so this is likely a read error. The sample has other DNA sequences that encode this CDR3 too. The V gene is TRDV1, the J gene TRDJ1, with TRDD3 matching over 7 bases. Because TCRdb records no J gene, it was assigned here through a match of the DNA to germline. The CDR3 has 15 amino acids. From germline, CDR1 is TSWWSYY and CDR2 QGS. The CDR3 loop is CALGDNYGETDKLIF. For the CDR3, the DNA is TGCGCTCTTGGGGATAACTACGGGGAAACCGATAAACTCATCTTT.

This clone was observed a few times. TCRdb pairs this DNA with a much larger clone's protein that differs at residue 7, likely a read error; the protein shown was translated from the DNA. The J gene is TRDJ1, the V gene TRDV1, with 9 bases identical to TRDD2. The CDR3 length is 19 residues. The germline gives CDR1 TSWWSYY, CDR2 QGS. With V trimmed by 3 bases and J by 0 bases, 14 bases remained unmatched. The CDR3 DNA is TGTGCTCTTGGGGACCCCTTGCCTTCCTACGGTGGGTACACCGATAAACTCATCTTT. Amino acid sequence: CALGDPLPSYGGYTDKLIF.

This clone has only a few counts. TCRdb has a much larger clone's protein, which differs at residue 5 from the translation of this DNA, likely because of a read error; what is shown is the protein translated from the DNA. V gene TRDV2 combines with J gene TRDJ1, with 8 positions matching TRDD3. The J gene, absent from TCRdb, was called here by matching the DNA to germline. This CDR3 contains 19 residues. Germline V gene sequence: CDR1 GEAIGNYY, CDR2 EKD. With V trimmed by 3 bases and J by 2 bases, 19 bases remained unmatched. The CDR3 DNA follows: TGTGCCTGTGACCCCGTGGGGGATCCCCCTCGGAGGAGGACCGATAAACTCATCTTT. Amino acid sequence: CACDPVGDPPRRRTDKLIF.

Turning to this clone: The TCRdb protein, from a much larger clone, departs from this DNA's translation at residue 10, likely by read error; the protein shown derives from the DNA. The CDR3 region has the DNA TGTGCTCTTGGGCTACCTAGGAAGGGGACAGAAGATAAACTCATCTTT. Translating gives CALGLPRKGTEDKLIF. This chain links TRDV1 with TRDJ1; D possibly corresponds to TRDD3 (5 bases). Germline V lookup: CDR1 TSWWSYY, CDR2 QGS. V was trimmed by 5 bases and J by 5 bases, leaving 21 bases between them. CDR3 length: 16 residues.

This clone was seen many times. A read error may produce the germline difference seen at one junction end. At the DNA level, this CDR3 is encoded by other sequences in the same sample as well. This chain connects TRDV1 to TRDJ1; 11 positions match TRDD3. The CDR3 contains 18 residues. The germline CDR1 and CDR2 sequences are TSWWSYY and QGS. The CDR3 bases are TGTGCTCTTGGGGAAGTGGCTCTGGGGGATACCGACACCGATAAACTAATCTTT. This encodes CALGEVALGDTDTDKLIF.

This clone occurred a few times. The amino acid sequence in TCRdb belongs to a much larger clone and departs from this DNA's translation at residue 17, likely a sequencing read error; the sequence shown is translated from the DNA. The rearrangement uses TRDV1 and TRDJ1; 9 bases are a match to TRDD2. V gave up 1 base and J gave up 4 bases; unmatched junction bases: 31. Germline V gene lookup returns CDR1 TSWWSYY and CDR2 QGS. The CDR3 runs 24 residues. The CDR3 nucleotides read TGTGCTCTTGGGGAACCGACCTCAGGCCTTCCTACTTACTGGGGCCCAGTGGCAGACGATAAACTCATCTTT. This sequence encodes CALGEPTSGLPTYWGPVADDKLIF.

In this sample, this clone turned up a few times. The protein recorded in TCRdb matches a much larger clone and deviates from this DNA's translation at residue 14, suggesting a read error; the protein here is obtained by translating the DNA. V gene TRDV2 combines with J gene TRDJ1, with 9 bases that match TRDD3. There are 21 residues in the CDR3. Germline values: CDR1 GEAIGNYY, CDR2 EKD. This chain's CDR3 is CACDTLPVGDNRPVDTDKLIF. The CDR3 bases are TGTGCCTGCGACACCCTCCCTGTGGGGGATAACCGTCCGGTAGACACCGATAAACTCATCTTT.